These 15 T cell receptor beta chains came from one sample sequenced in a study of radiation and T cells in renal cell carcinoma. As for time point: blood 4 weeks post-SBRT, at nephrectomy. Treatment noted: 15 Gy SBRT to primary tumor, nephrectomy 4 weeks later. Assay used: immunoSEQ multiplex PCR; TCRdb lists only in-frame clones, some missing. Among just over 95,000 clones listed, roughly 84% were seen once. The sequencing here drew on blood, taken from a patient whose treatment included radiotherapy and nephrectomy. These receptors were taken from a man in his 60s with renal cell carcinoma.

The chain recombines TRBV5-1 with TRBJ2-7, with 7 bases lining up with TRBD2. Germline trimming cut 1 base from V and 4 bases from J; bases unmatched to any gene: 20. This CDR3 has 19 amino acids. CDR1 is SGHRS and CDR2 is YFSETQ in the germline V gene. The CDR3 DNA sequence: TGCGCCAGCAGCTTGAGCCAGAGTCTTCCGGGGAGGGTATATTACGAGCAGTACTTC. It specifies CASSLSQSLPGRVYYEQYF.

The rearrangement links TRBV5-6 to TRBJ1-1, with D perhaps matching TRBD1 (5 bases). Trimming left V 0 bases short and J 10 bases short, with 13 bases between. The length of the CDR3 is 13 residues. In germline, CDR1 is SGHDT, CDR2 YYEEEE. CDR3 sequence: CASSLVGAGPAFF. The CDR3 region has the DNA TGTGCCAGCAGCTTGGTCGGGGCAGGGCCAGCTTTCTTT. The whole variable domain, filled in from reference TRBV5-6 and TRBJ1-1, reads DAGVTQSPTHLIKTRGQQVTLRCSPKSGHDTVSWYQQALGQGPQFIFQYYEEEERQRGNFPDRFSGHQFPNYSSELNVNALLLGDSALYLCASSLVGAGPAFFGQGTRLTVV.

This clone was picked up a small number of times. This chain links TRBV28 with TRBJ2-5, with D hard to call. Germline CDR1 and CDR2: MDHEN and SYDVKM. CDR3 length: 14 amino acids. V lost 7 bases to trimming and J lost 6 bases, with 18 bases between them. Written as DNA, the CDR3 is TGTGCCAGCACCCAATATGGCCTTCTGAAGACCCAGTACTTC. Encoded protein: CASTQYGLLKTQYF.

The V and J genes are TRBV11-2 and TRBJ2-1, with 9 bases lining up with TRBD1. Germline V lookup: CDR1 SGHAT, CDR2 FQNNGV. J gave up 4 bases and V 3 bases, and 4 bases lay outside the gene matches. The CDR3 sequence is 15 residues long. CDR3 bases: TGTGCCAGCAGCTTCCGGGACAGGGCGTACAATGAGCAGTTCTTC. It encodes CASSFRDRAYNEQFF.

The rearrangement uses TRBV2 and TRBJ1-1; perhaps TRBD1 as D (5 bases). Trimming removed 3 bases at V and 0 bases at J, with 14 bases between. The CDR3 is 16 residues long. Germline lookup yields CDR1 SNHLY and CDR2 FYNNEI. The CDR3 DNA reads as TGTGCCAGCAGTGACACCCCAGGGACGGTGAACACTGAAGCTTTCTTT. Protein product: CASSDTPGTVNTEAFF.

The chain carries TRBV27 and TRBJ1-6, with 8 bases fitting TRBD1. With V trimmed by 6 bases and J by 9 bases, 7 bases remained unmatched. CDR1 and CDR2 (germline): MNHEY, SMNVEV (reference sequence). The CDR3 has 14 amino acids. In nucleotides, the CDR3 is TGTGCCAGCAGCTCAGGGGGCGCGGGTTCACCCCTCCACTTT. Translating gives CASSSGGAGSPLHF.

This rearrangement joins TRBV7-2 to TRBJ2-2; 9 bases match TRBD2. Trimming removed 3 bases from V and 1 base from J; junction bases left unmatched: 0. The CDR3 has 15 residues. Looked up from germline, CDR1 is SGHTA and CDR2 is FQGNSA. The CDR3 spells CASSLTSGNTGELFF. CDR3 nucleotide sequence: TGTGCCAGCAGCTTGACTAGCGGGAACACCGGGGAGCTGTTTTTT.

The J gene is TRBJ2-3, the V gene TRBV7-9, with 9 bases matching TRBD2. Germline V gene data show CDR1 as SEHNR and CDR2 as FQNEAQ (reference sequence). This CDR3 has 14 residues. With V trimmed by 10 bases and J by 4 bases, 9 bases remained unmatched. CDR3 coding DNA: TGTGCCATCGAGACTAGCGGACTGTCAGATACGCAGTATTTT. Translated, it gives CAIETSGLSDTQYF.

The V and J genes are TRBV11-2 and TRBJ2-1, with 8 bases matching TRBD2. The CDR3 is made up of 14 amino acids. Germline CDR1 is SGHAT and CDR2 is FQNNGV. Unmatched junction bases numbered 4, after V lost 2 bases and J lost 7 bases. CDR3 region: CASSLPGLVNEQFF. DNA of the CDR3: TGTGCCAGCAGCTTACCGGGACTAGTTAATGAGCAGTTCTTC.

J is TRBJ2-1 and V is TRBV11-2; 9 positions match TRBD1. Germline lookup yields CDR1 SGHAT and CDR2 FQNNGV. This CDR3 has 15 residues. V gave up 1 base and J gave up 8 bases; unmatched junction bases: 6. This CDR3 is CASSLGDRVEYEQFF. For the CDR3, the DNA is TGTGCCAGCAGCTTAGGGGACAGGGTGGAGTATGAGCAGTTCTTC.

The CDR3 DNA reads as TGTGCCAGCAGCTTACTACAGGTGATGAACACTGAAGCTTTCTTT. Translation: CASSLLQVMNTEAFF. This chain links TRBV5-6 with TRBJ1-1; perhaps TRBD1 as D (5 bases). V was trimmed by 2 bases and J by 0 bases, leaving 11 bases between them. Germline lookup yields CDR1 SGHDT and CDR2 YYEEEE. This CDR3 is 15 amino acids long.

The V call is TRBV25-1, the J call TRBJ1-6; no firm D call. Germline CDR1 reads MGHDK; CDR2 reads SYGVNS. CDR3 length equals 15 residues. The V and J ends lost 8 bases and 4 bases respectively, with 15 bases between them. CDR3 protein: CASHGGVSYNSPLHF. The CDR3 DNA follows: TGTGCCAGCCATGGCGGGGTATCATATAATTCACCCCTCCACTTT.

The chain is built from TRBV5-6 and TRBJ2-3, with 8 nucleotides matching TRBD2. The junction had 7 bases not matched to a gene; V was cut back by 4 bases and J by 0 bases. Germline V gene data show CDR1 as SGHDT and CDR2 as YYEEEE. This CDR3 has 16 amino acids. CDR3 residues: CASSPLAGTSTDTQYF. CDR3 DNA: TGTGCCAGCAGCCCTTTAGCGGGGACTAGCACAGATACGCAGTATTTT.

The chain links TRBV19 to TRBJ1-4; a weak D match, TRBD1 (6 bases). CDR3 length: 14 residues. CDR1 LNHDA and CDR2 SQIVND come from the germline V gene (reference sequence). V dropped 3 bases and J dropped 7 bases, with 12 bases sitting between them. The CDR3 sequence: CASSMGTQGEKLFF. The CDR3 nucleotides are TGTGCCAGTAGTATGGGGACACAGGGTGAAAAACTGTTTTTT.

This rearrangement joins TRBV28 to TRBJ2-6, with D unresolved. This CDR3 has 16 residues. Trimming took 3 bases from V and 0 from J, leaving 9 bases between them. CDR1 is MDHEN, CDR2 SYDVKM, per germline. This CDR3 is CASSLLGNSGANVLTF. In DNA, the CDR3 is TGTGCCAGCAGTTTGCTAGGTAACTCTGGGGCCAACGTCCTGACTTTC.